The source of this T cell receptor (beta chain) is a study of cytomegalovirus exposure and HLA in healthy donors. Looked up from germline, CDR1 is SEHNR and CDR2 is FQNEAQ (reference sequence). This CDR3 spans 13 amino acids. The germline V and J ends were trimmed by 8 bases and 5 bases, with 13 bases remaining between them. This clone was counted many times. Its antigen remains unknown. The study ran its PCR with 60 Vbeta and 13 Jbeta primers. TCRdb keeps only in-frame clones here, not all; method: immunoSEQ multiplex PCR. The table records 130,000 or so clones, 77% of them present only once. Healthy bone marrow donors made up the donors. Study-wide results and limits: Many donors shared some public TCRs, even though most TCR sequences were rare. Data from an earlier analysis indicated that most TCR beta V segments were productive either about 87% or about 30% of the time. Reports state that TCR beta sequences accurately predicted most subjects' HLA-A and HLA-B alleles.

The V call is TRBV7-9, the J call TRBJ2-1; D gene ambiguous. The sample was PBMCs. The TCR comes from a female donor in good health and CMV-seronegative. CDR3 sequence (DNA): TGTGCCAGCTTGGTCCCTCTAGACAATGAGCAGTTCTTC. Translation: CASLVPLDNEQFF.